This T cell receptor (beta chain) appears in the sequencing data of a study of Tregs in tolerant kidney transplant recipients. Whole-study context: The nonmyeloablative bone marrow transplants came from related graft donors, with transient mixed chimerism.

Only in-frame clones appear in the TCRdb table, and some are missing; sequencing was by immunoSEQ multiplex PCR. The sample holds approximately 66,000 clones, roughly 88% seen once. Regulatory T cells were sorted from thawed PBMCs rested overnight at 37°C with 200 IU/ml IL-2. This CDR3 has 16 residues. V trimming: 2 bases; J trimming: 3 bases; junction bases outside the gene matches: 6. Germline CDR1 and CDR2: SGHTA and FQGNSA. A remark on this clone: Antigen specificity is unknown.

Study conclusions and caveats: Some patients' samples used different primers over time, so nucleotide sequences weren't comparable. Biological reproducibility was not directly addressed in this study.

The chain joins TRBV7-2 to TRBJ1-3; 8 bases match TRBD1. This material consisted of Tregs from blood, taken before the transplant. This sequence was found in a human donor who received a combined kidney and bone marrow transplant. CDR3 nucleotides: TGTGCCAGCAGCTTACTTTCAGGGGGCAGTGGAAACACCATATATTTT. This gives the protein CASSLLSGGSGNTIYF.